The 5 T cell receptor beta chains in this list originate from one sample, sequenced in a study of T cell changes during pregnancy in multiple sclerosis. The data were produced by immunoSEQ multiplex PCR, yet TCRdb's version contains in-frame clones alone and is incomplete. Of 80,000 to 95,000 clones listed, about 93% are singletons. The starting material was peripheral blood, obtained in the third trimester of pregnancy. Receptors originate from a female donor in good health, enrolled as a control in a pregnancy study.

The chain links TRBV6-1 to TRBJ1-4; unclear D gene. The CDR3 contains 14 residues. The germline gives CDR1 MNHNS, CDR2 SASEGT. The V end was cut by 8 bases, the J end by 7 bases, with 17 bases between. CDR3 in amino acids: CASALRARGEKLFF. In nucleotides, the CDR3 is TGTGCCAGCGCTTTGAGGGCTCGGGGTGAAAAACTGTTTTTT.

The V call is TRBV29-1, the J call TRBJ2-7; TRBD2 agrees at 10 bases. The germline gives CDR1 SQVTM, CDR2 ANQGSEA. The CDR3 is 17 residues long. The trim removed 2 bases at V and 1 base at J, leaving 11 bases unmatched. The DNA of the CDR3 is TGCAGCGTTGAACTTAGCGGGAGGAGCCTGCCGTCCTACGAGCAGTACTTC. Translation gives CSVELSGRSLPSYEQYF.

This chain joins TRBV5-1 and TRBJ2-2, with 7 bases fitting TRBD1. The V gene's germline CDR1 is SGHRS and CDR2 YFSETQ. The CDR3 runs 14 residues. V trimming: 5 bases; J trimming: 6 bases; junction bases outside the gene matches: 7. This CDR3 reads CASSPQGTPGELFF. CDR3 DNA sequence: TGCGCCAGCAGTCCACAGGGGACCCCCGGGGAGCTGTTTTTT. Combining the CDR3 with reference TRBV5-1 and TRBJ2-2 gives the whole variable domain KAGVTQTPRYLIKTRGQQVTLSCSPISGHRSVSWYQQTPGQGLQFLFEYFSETQRNKGNFPGRFSGRQFSNSRSEMNVSTLELGDSALYLCASSPQGTPGELFFGEGSRLTVL.

This chain uses TRBV6-5 with TRBJ1-4; 8 nucleotides match TRBD1. The CDR3 loop spans 15 amino acids. J was trimmed by 7 bases and V by 4 bases; bases with no gene match: 8. From germline, CDR1 is MNHEY and CDR2 SVGAGI. The CDR3: CASSLTGARGEKLFF. CDR3 coding DNA: TGTGCCAGCAGTTTGACAGGGGCTAGGGGTGAAAAACTGTTTTTT.

The V gene is TRBV5-6, the J gene TRBJ1-1; tentative D call: TRBD1 (5 bases). There are 15 residues in the CDR3. The germline gives CDR1 SGHDT, CDR2 YYEEEE. Trimming removed 0 bases from V and 1 base from J, with 10 bases in between. The CDR3 DNA sequence: TGTGCCAGCAGCTTGGTTCAGGGTACGAACACTGAAGCTTTCTTT. This sequence encodes CASSLVQGTNTEAFF.